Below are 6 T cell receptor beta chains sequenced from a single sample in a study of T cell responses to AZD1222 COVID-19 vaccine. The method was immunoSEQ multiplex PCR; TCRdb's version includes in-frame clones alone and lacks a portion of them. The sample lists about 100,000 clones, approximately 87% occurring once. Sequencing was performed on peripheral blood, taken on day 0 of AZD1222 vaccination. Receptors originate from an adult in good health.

The CDR3 here is CASSLDTGRETQYF. The CDR3, as DNA: TGTGCCAGCAGCTTAGATACGGGTAGGGAGACCCAGTACTTC. The V call is TRBV11-2, the J call TRBJ2-5; D not certain. The CDR3 consists of 14 residues. Germline loops: CDR1 SGHAT, CDR2 FQNNGV. The germline V and J ends were trimmed by 0 bases and 5 bases, with 10 bases remaining between them.

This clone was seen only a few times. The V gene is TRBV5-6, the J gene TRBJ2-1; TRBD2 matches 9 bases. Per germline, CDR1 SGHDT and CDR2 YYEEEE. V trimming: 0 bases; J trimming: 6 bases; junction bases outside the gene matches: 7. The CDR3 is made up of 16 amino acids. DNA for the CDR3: TGTGCCAGCAGCTTGGGACTAGCGGTGAAGGTCAATGAGCAGTTCTTC. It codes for CASSLGLAVKVNEQFF.

CDR3 sequence reads: CASSEATGGARYGYTF. The CDR3, as DNA: TGTGCCAGCAGTGAAGCGACAGGGGGCGCTCGGTATGGCTACACCTTC. This chain connects TRBV2 to TRBJ1-2; 10 bases are shared with TRBD1. V lost 0 bases to trimming and J lost 5 bases; unmatched junction nucleotides: 6. This CDR3 comprises 16 residues. Germline assignment: CDR1 SNHLY and CDR2 FYNNEI.

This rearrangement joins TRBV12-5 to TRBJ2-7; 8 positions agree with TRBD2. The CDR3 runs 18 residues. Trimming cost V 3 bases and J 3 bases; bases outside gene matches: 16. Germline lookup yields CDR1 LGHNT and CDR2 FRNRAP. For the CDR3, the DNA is TGTGCTAGTGGTTTAGGGACTAGGCGACGGTTGGACCACTACGAGCAGTACTTC. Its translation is CASGLGTRRRLDHYEQYF.

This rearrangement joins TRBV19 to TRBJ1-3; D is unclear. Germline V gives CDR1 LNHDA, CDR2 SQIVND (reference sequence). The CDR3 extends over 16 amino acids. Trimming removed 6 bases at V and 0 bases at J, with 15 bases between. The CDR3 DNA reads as TGTGCCAGTAGGATCGGGATACGAAGCTCTGGAAACACCATATATTTT. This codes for CASRIGIRSSGNTIYF.

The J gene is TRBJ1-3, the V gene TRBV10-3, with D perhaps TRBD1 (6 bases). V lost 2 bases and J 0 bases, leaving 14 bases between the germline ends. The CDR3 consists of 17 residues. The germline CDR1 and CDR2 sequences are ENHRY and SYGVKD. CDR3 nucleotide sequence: TGTGCCATCAGTGAGAGAGGGGGGCCTATCTCTGGAAACACCATATATTTT. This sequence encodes CAISERGGPISGNTIYF.